This TCR beta chain stems from a study of T cell repertoires in cytomegalovirus infection. Overall study findings and caveats: The ex vivo response showed dominance by HLA-C-restricted CMV-specific TCR beta clonotypes.

In this sample, this clonotype turned up many times. Antigen unknown. Unmatched junction bases numbered 7, after V lost 6 bases and J lost 3 bases. Germline V gene data show CDR1 as MNHEY and CDR2 as SMNVEV (reference sequence). The CDR3 is 16 residues long. TCRdb reanalysed the reads using MiXCR and keeps one entry per CDR3 protein. The sample lists 560,000 or so distinct CDR3 sequences; 16% were seen once. The source is a human donor in good health (CMV status not recorded). Some clones in this sample may be carry-over from other donors' samples. V and J are TRBV27 and TRBJ2-1; 11 bases match TRBD2. The specimen sequenced was CD8+ T cells from PBMCs. CDR3 sequence reads: CASRDGTSGLYNEQFF. As DNA, the CDR3 is TGTGCCAGCAGGGACGGGACTAGCGGCCTCTACAATGAGCAGTTCTTC.